This passage covers 11 T cell receptor beta chains from one sample sequenced in a study of T cells in Graves' hyperthyroidism and ophthalmopathy. TCR beta CDR3 regions were amplified from RNA transcripts. Primed by the HTBI set, a first-round RT-PCR was run on the TCR CDR3. TCRdb called the multiplex PCR reads again in MiXCR, with one record for every CDR3 protein. The data contain around 400,000 distinct CDR3 sequences, approximately 14% of them singletons. The sequenced sample consisted of blood. All receptors derive from a woman under 30 with Graves' hyperthyroidism that later progressed to Graves' ophthalmopathy.

This clonotype was seen a few times. V and J are TRBV5-4 and TRBJ2-1, with TRBD2 matching over 10 bases. Germline-derived CDR1 and CDR2 are SGHNT and YYREEE (reference sequence). Unmatched junction bases numbered 11, after V lost 5 bases and J lost 3 bases. The CDR3 sequence is 17 residues long. The CDR3 DNA reads as TGTGCCAGCAGGGATGATCGGACTAGCGGTCTCTACAATGAGCAGTTCTTC. Translation gives CASRDDRTSGLYNEQFF.

This clonotype was picked up many times. This chain links TRBV29-1 with TRBJ2-1; 9 positions agree with TRBD2. After removal of 7 bases from V and 7 bases from J, the junction contained 11 bases not matched to a gene. CDR1 is SQVTM and CDR2 is ANQGSEA in the germline V gene. This CDR3 is 14 amino acids long. CDR3 sequence reads: CSASGAGGLNEQFF. The CDR3 coding sequence is TGCAGCGCATCAGGTGCGGGAGGGCTTAATGAGCAGTTCTTC.

V and J are TRBV6-1 and TRBJ1-6; no definite D call. This CDR3 has 14 residues. The germline gives CDR1 MNHNS, CDR2 SASEGT. The ends were cut back, 7 bases at V and 8 bases at J, with 15 bases in the middle. CDR3 amino acids: CASTTEPGDSPLHF. CDR3 coding DNA: TGTGCCAGCACCACCGAACCCGGGGATTCACCCCTCCACTTT.

The V call is TRBV30, the J call TRBJ1-6; 9 positions match TRBD1. In germline, CDR1 is GTSNPN, CDR2 SVGIG (reference sequence). The CDR3 sequence is 16 residues long. The V gene end was trimmed by 4 bases and the J gene end by 10 bases; junction bases not matched to a gene: 14. DNA of the CDR3: TGTGCCTGGAATGCCGGGACAGGGAAATGGGGATCACCCCTCCACTTT. This translates into CAWNAGTGKWGSPLHF.

The chain links TRBV15 to TRBJ2-1; 9 bases align to TRBD2. The V gene end was trimmed by 3 bases and the J gene end by 4 bases; junction bases not matched to a gene: 4. This CDR3 region has 15 residues. Germline values: CDR1 LNHNV, CDR2 YYDKDF (reference sequence). The DNA of the CDR3 is TGTGCCACCAGCAGTGGGACTAGCACTTACAATGAGCAGTTCTTC. It specifies CATSSGTSTYNEQFF.

There are a few counts of this clonotype. Here the CDR3 reads CASSLGPRWNGYTF. CDR3 DNA sequence: TGCGCCAGCAGCTTGGGTCCAAGATGGAATGGCTACACCTTC. The chain couples TRBV5-1 to TRBJ1-2; no reliable D call. Trimming cost V 0 bases and J 6 bases, with 12 bases left between them. This CDR3 has 14 amino acids. Germline assignment: CDR1 SGHRS and CDR2 YFSETQ.

This clonotype was found a few times. The J gene is TRBJ2-1, the V gene TRBV5-1, with TRBD2 matching over 8 bases. V lost 0 bases and J lost 6; bases outside the gene matches: 5. CDR1 is SGHRS, CDR2 YFSETQ, per germline. This CDR3 comprises 15 residues. CDR3 in DNA: TGCGCCAGCAGCTTGGGGAGCGGGAGTAGCAATGAGCAGTTCTTC. Translation gives CASSLGSGSSNEQFF.

This clonotype was detected many times. The chain uses TRBV30 and TRBJ1-2; D gene ambiguous. Trimming cost V 0 bases and J 2 bases, with 4 bases left between them. Germline V gives CDR1 GTSNPN, CDR2 SVGIG (reference sequence). This CDR3 is built from 12 residues. CDR3 protein: CAWSVYNYGYTF. CDR3 DNA sequence: TGTGCCTGGAGTGTATACAACTATGGCTACACCTTC.

This clonotype was found many times. The J gene is TRBJ2-7, the V gene TRBV7-9; D is unclear. This CDR3 comprises 13 residues. Trimming shortened V by 1 base and J by 3 bases, and 7 bases separated the two germline ends. Germline V gene data show CDR1 as SEHNR and CDR2 as FQNEAQ (reference sequence). In DNA, the CDR3 is TGTGCCAGCAGCTTAGACAGAAACTACGAGCAGTACTTC. Translating it yields CASSLDRNYEQYF.

This rearrangement joins TRBV10-1 to TRBJ2-3, with 8 bases aligning to TRBD2. The J segment lost 4 bases and the V segment lost 5 bases, leaving 8 bases of the junction unmatched. Germline-derived CDR1 and CDR2 are WNHNN and SYGVQD (reference sequence). The CDR3 contains 15 residues. The CDR3 loop reads CASSPLAVAADTQYF. The CDR3 nucleotides read TGCGCCAGCAGTCCACTAGCGGTTGCGGCAGATACGCAGTATTTT.

The chain is built from TRBV30 and TRBJ2-7; maybe TRBD1 (5 bases). This CDR3 contains 12 residues. CDR1 is GTSNPN and CDR2 is SVGIG in the germline V gene (reference sequence). Trimming pared 5 bases from V and 6 bases from J, leaving 14 bases between. The CDR3 is CAWGILQGEQYF. CDR3 nucleotide sequence: TGTGCCTGGGGGATCTTGCAGGGCGAGCAGTACTTC.